This T cell receptor beta chain was identified during a study of spatial heterogeneity in lung cancer (dated by TCRdb to the late 2010s). Context from the whole study: Beta-chain transcripts were consistently detected in greater numbers than alpha-chain transcripts, which likely reflects a higher abundance of beta-chain transcripts. TCR alpha and beta repertoires were quantitatively compared across multiple tumor regions, matched nontumor lung and blood in non-small cell lung cancer. In the raw uncorrected reads, each unique combination of TCR and UMI appeared more than ten times on average. At surgery, both alpha and beta chains were TCR-sequenced in more than 200 tumor regions, about 64 matched nontumor lung samples and around 50 PBMC samples. The study linked features of the TCR repertoire to counts of nonsynonymous mutations, which were determined by whole-exome sequencing of tumor tissue.

In the paper's terms, the time point label means: sample taken at primary tumor resection. Whole RNA extracted from tumor and nontumor lung tissue, or from cryopreserved PBMC samples, was used for TCR sequencing without cell sorting. Donors were some 78 patients with early-stage, untreated non-small cell lung cancer from the lung TRACERx cohort. Only patients with enough RNA available from two or more tumor regions were chosen for TCR sequencing. The table lists this clonotype with a few counts. The antigen it binds to is not known. Base qualities are not provided; no much larger clone lies one nucleotide away. Summary of the overall study and its limitations: Ubiquitous expanded tumor TCRs were detected in blood more often at tumor resection than at routine follow-up. Additional single-cell paired TCR alpha and beta sequencing was considered necessary to confirm, at a functional level, the hypothesis that regional TCRs recognize regional mutations.

Library construction relied on 5' RACE. Sequencing took place on a NextSeq 500. In the TCR library protocol, a unique molecular identifier was attached to each TCR cDNA molecule so that PCR and sequencing errors could be corrected. The paper's data handling went like this. TCR identification, UMI-based error correction and CDR3 extraction were performed with Decombinator tools. TCRs above a frequency of 2 per 1,000, corresponding to the top 1% of the tumor frequency distribution, were defined as expanded. Rényi diversity was computed with the R vegan package after subsampling each repertoire 100 times to 5,000 TCRs. CDR3 similarity networks were constructed using string-kernel similarity of amino acid triplets, with links drawn between CDR3s whose pairwise similarity was above 0.82. The raw public reads went through TCRdb reprocessing: fastp at Q25, MiXCR clone calling, in-frame beta chains kept. Rows are combined by CDR3 protein, so each entry shows the most common genes and DNA. The V and J calls were determined by TCRdb, not by the authors. Here the sample has around 92,000 distinct CDR3 sequences; approximately 12% occur a single time. Over 40% of the sample comes from the top ten.

Sample: PBMCs, taken at surgery. The source is a male donor with early-stage non-small cell lung cancer.

The DNA is as follows: TGCGCCAGCAGCTTGGAGGGCAGGGGGGACACAGATACGCAGTATTTT. It translates to CASSLEGRGDTDTQYF. The rearranged segments are TRBV5-1 and TRBJ2-3; 7 matching bases give a weak D call of TRBD1. From the cysteine up to the phenylalanine, the CDR3 has a length of 16 residues. Only the CDR3 DNA is retained, 48 bases long and in frame from the first base. CDR1 and CDR2, per the germline V gene, are SGHRS and YFSETQ. The V end loses 0 bases and the J end loses 2 bases, and a stretch of 13 bases separates them. Supplemented by the reference TRBV5-1 and TRBJ2-3 proteins around the CDR3, the complete variable domain is KAGVTQTPRYLIKTRGQQVTLSCSPISGHRSVSWYQQTPGQGLQFLFEYFSETQRNKGNFPGRFSGRQFSNSRSEMNVSTLELGDSALYLCASSLEGRGDTDTQYFGPGTRLTVL.